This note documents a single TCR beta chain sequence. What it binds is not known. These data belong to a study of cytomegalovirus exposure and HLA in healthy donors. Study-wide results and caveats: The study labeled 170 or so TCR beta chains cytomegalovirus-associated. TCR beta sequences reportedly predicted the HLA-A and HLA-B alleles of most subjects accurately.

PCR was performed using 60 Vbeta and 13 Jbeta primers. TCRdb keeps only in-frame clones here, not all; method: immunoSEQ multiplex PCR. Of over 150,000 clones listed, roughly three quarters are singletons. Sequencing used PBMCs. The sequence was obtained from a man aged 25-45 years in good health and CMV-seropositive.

The CDR3, as DNA: TGTGCCAGCTTTGGACTAGCGGGGTCGAATGAGCAGTTCTTC. Translating gives CASFGLAGSNEQFF. The genes are TRBV5-4 and TRBJ2-1, with 12 bases fitting TRBD2. This CDR3 is 14 amino acids long. The V gene's germline CDR1 is SGHNT and CDR2 YYREEE (reference sequence). V gave up 7 bases and J gave up 7 bases; unmatched junction bases: 6.